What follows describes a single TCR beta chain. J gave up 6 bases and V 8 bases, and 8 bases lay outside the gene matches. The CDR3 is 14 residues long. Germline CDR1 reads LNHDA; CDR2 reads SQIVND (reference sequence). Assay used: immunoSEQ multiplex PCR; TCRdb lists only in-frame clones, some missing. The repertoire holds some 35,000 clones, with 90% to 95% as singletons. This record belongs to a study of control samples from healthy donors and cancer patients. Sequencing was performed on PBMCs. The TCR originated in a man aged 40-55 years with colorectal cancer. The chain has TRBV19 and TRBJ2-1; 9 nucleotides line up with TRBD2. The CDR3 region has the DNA TGTGCCAGTCGCCAGGGACTAGCAATCAATGAGCAGTTCTTC. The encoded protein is CASRQGLAINEQFF.